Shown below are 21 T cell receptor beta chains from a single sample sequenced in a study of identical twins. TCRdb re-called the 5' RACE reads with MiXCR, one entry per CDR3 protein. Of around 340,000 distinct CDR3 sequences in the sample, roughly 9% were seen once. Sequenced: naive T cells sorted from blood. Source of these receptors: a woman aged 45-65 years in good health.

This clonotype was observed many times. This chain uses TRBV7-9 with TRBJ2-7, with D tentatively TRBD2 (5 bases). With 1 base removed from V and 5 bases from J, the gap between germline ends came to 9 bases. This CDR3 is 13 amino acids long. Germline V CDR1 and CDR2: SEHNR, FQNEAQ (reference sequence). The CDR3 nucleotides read TGTGCCAGCAGCTTAGGAACCGGGGACGAGCAGTACGTC. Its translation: CASSLGTGDEQYV.

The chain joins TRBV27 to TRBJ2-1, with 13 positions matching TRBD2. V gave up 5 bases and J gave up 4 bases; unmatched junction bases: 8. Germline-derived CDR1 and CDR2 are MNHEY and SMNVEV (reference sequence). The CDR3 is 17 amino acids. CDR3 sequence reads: CASSAGLAGVRYNEQFF. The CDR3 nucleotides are TGTGCCAGCAGTGCAGGACTAGCGGGAGTTAGGTACAATGAGCAGTTCTTC.

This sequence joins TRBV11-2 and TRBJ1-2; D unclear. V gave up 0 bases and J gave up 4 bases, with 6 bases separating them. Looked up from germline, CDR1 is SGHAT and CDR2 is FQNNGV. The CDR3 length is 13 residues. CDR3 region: CASSLDPGYGYTF. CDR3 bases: TGTGCCAGCAGCTTAGACCCGGGCTATGGCTACACCTTC.

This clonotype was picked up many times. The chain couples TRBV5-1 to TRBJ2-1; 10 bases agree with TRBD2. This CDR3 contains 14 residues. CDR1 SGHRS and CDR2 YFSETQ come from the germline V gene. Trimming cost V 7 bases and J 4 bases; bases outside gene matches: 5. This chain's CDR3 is CASLSGRGYNEQFF. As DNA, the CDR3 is TGCGCCAGCCTGAGCGGGAGGGGGTACAATGAGCAGTTCTTC.

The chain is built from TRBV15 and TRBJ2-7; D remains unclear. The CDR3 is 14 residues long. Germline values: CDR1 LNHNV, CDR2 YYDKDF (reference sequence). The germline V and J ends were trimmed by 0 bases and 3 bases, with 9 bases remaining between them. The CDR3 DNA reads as TGTGCCACCAGCAGAGATCAAGGATACTACGAGCAGTACTTC. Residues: CATSRDQGYYEQYF.

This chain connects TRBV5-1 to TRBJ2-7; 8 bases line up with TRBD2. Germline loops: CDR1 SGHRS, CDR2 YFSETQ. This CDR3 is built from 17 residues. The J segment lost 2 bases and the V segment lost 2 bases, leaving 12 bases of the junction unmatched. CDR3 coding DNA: TGCGCCAGCAGCTTCCGGGAGGGCCCTTTTCTGACCTACGAGCAGTACGTC. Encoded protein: CASSFREGPFLTYEQYV.

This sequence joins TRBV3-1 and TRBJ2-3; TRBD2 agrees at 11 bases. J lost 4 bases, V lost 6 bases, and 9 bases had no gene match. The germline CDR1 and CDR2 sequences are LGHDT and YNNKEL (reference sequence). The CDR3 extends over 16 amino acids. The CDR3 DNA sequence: TGTGCCAGCAGTCAACCTAGCGGGAGGTCCTCAGATACGCAGTATTTT. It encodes CASSQPSGRSSDTQYF.

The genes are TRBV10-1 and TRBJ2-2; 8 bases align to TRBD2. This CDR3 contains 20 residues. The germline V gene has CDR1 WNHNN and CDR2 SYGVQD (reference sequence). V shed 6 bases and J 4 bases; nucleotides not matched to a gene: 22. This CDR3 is CASSRKLEKTGGPSTGELFF. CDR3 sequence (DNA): TGCGCCAGCAGCCGAAAACTTGAAAAAACGGGAGGGCCTAGCACCGGGGAGCTGTTTTTT.

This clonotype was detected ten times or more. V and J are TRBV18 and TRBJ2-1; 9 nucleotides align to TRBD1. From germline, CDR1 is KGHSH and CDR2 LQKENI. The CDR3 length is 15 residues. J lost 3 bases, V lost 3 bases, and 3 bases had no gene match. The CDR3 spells CASSPPGQGYNEQFF. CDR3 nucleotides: TGTGCCAGCTCACCGCCGGGACAGGGCTACAATGAGCAGTTCTTC.

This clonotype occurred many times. CDR3 coding DNA: TGCAGTGCTAGAGATAACGGCGGGAGTATCTACAATGAGCAGTTCTTC. Its translation: CSARDNGGSIYNEQFF. The chain employs TRBV20-1 and TRBJ2-1, with 7 bases that match TRBD2. CDR1 is DFQATT, CDR2 SNEGSKA, per germline (reference sequence). The CDR3 length is 16 residues. Trimming took 0 bases from V and 3 from J; bases not matched to a gene: 8.

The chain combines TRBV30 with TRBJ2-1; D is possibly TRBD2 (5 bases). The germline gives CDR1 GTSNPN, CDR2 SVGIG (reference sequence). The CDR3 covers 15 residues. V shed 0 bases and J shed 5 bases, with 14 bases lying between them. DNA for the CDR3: TGTGCCTGGAGTGTACTGTCTAGCACCCACAATGAGCAGTTCTTC. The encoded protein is CAWSVLSSTHNEQFF.

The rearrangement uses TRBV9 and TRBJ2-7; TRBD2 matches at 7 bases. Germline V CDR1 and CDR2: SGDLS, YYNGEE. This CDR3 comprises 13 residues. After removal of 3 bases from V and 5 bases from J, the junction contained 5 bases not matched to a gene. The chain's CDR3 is CASSGGSLDEQYF. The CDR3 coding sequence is TGTGCCAGCAGCGGCGGGAGTCTCGACGAGCAGTACTTC.

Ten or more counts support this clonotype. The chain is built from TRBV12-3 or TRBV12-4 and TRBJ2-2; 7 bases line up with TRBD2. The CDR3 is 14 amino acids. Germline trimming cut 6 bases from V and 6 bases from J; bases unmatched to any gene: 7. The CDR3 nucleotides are TGTGCCAGCAGCGCGAGCGGGATGGCCGGGGAGCTGTTTTTT. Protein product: CASSASGMAGELFF.

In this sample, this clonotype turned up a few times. The CDR3 DNA reads as TGCGCCAGCAGCCCCGGGACACCCCAAGAGACCCAGTACTTC. Protein: CASSPGTPQETQYF. The V and J genes are TRBV5-1 and TRBJ2-5, with a tentative D call TRBD1 (6 bases). Germline assignment: CDR1 SGHRS and CDR2 YFSETQ. V was trimmed by 4 bases and J by 1 base, leaving 11 bases between them. This CDR3 contains 14 residues. The full variable domain, its missing parts supplied by reference TRBV5-1 and TRBJ2-5, is KAGVTQTPRYLIKTRGQQVTLSCSPISGHRSVSWYQQTPGQGLQFLFEYFSETQRNKGNFPGRFSGRQFSNSRSEMNVSTLELGDSALYLCASSPGTPQETQYFGPGTRLLVL.

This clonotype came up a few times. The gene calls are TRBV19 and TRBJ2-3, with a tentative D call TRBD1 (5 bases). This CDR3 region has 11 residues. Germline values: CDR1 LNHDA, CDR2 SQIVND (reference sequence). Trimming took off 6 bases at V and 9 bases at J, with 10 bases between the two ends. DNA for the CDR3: TGTGCCAGTAGAACAGGACCAACGCAGTATTTT. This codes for CASRTGPTQYF.

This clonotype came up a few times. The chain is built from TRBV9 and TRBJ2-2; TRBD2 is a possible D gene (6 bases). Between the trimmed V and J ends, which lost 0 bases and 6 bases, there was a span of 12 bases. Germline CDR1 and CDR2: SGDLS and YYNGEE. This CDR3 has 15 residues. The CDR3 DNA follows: TGTGCCAGCAGCGTAGAAGCGGGTGCTGCCGGGGAGCTGTTTTTT. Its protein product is CASSVEAGAAGELFF.

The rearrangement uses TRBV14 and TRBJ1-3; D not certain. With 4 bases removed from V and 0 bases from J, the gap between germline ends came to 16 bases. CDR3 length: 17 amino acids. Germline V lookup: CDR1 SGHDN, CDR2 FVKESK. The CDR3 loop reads CASSRSWTLSSGNTIYF. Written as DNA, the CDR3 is TGTGCCAGCAGCCGCTCGTGGACTCTCAGCTCTGGAAACACCATATATTTT. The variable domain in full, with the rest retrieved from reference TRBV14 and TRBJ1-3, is EAGVTQFPSHSVIEKGQTVTLRCDPISGHDNLYWYRRVMGKEIKFLLHFVKESKQDESGMPNNRFLAERTGGTYSTLKVQPAELEDSGVYFCASSRSWTLSSGNTIYFGEGSWLTVV.

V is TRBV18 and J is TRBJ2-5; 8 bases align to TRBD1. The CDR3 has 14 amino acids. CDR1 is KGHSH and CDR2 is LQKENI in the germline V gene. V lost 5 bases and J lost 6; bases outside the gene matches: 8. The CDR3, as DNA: TGTGCCAGCTCAATAACTCAGGGGGCGAAGACCCAGTACTTC. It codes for CASSITQGAKTQYF. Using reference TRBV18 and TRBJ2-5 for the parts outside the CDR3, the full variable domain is NAGVMQNPRHLVRRRGQEARLRCSPMKGHSHVYWYRQLPEEGLKFMVYLQKENIIDESGMPKERFSAEFPKEGPSILRIQQVVRGDSAAYFCASSITQGAKTQYFGPGTRLLVL.

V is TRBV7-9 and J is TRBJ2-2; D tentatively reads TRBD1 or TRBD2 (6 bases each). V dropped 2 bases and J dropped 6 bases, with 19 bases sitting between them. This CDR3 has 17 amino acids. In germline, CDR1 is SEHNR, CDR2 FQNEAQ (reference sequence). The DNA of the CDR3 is TGTGCCAGCAGCTTAACGGGGGCTGGGAGTAGAGCCGGGGAGCTGTTTTTT. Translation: CASSLTGAGSRAGELFF.

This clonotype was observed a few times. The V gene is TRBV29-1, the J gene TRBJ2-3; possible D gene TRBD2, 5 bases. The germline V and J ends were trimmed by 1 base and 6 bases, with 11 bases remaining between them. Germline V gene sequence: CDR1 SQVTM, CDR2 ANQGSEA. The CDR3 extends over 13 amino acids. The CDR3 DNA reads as TGCAGCGTTGAAGTGGGAGTCGGGGATACGCAGTATTTT. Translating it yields CSVEVGVGDTQYF.

The CDR3 region has the DNA TGTGCCAGCAGTTCCCCGGAGGGGTGGAGCTCTGGGGCCAACGTCCTGACTTTC. Encoded protein: CASSSPEGWSSGANVLTF. This sequence joins TRBV2 and TRBJ2-6; the D gene is possibly TRBD2 (6 bases). Germline-derived CDR1 and CDR2 are SNHLY and FYNNEI. The CDR3 is made up of 18 amino acids. V lost 5 bases and J 0 bases, leaving 17 bases between the germline ends.